This T cell receptor beta chain was recorded in a study of blood T cell repertoires in COVID-19. At the level of the study: Donors in the United States, Italy and Spain gave samples during acute or convalescent COVID-19.

This clone was seen a single time. Enrolment of Seattle patients took place during active infection, and they were followed longitudinally. Only in-frame clones appear in the TCRdb table, and some are missing; sequencing was by immunoSEQ multiplex PCR. The data contain 250,000 to 300,000 clones, 88% of them singletons. The CDR3 is 15 residues long. J gave up 4 bases and V 6 bases, and 6 bases lay outside the gene matches. Germline V gives CDR1 MNHEY, CDR2 SMNVEV (reference sequence). The chain recombines TRBV27 with TRBJ2-1; TRBD2 aligns across 10 bases. Sequenced input: peripheral blood. This sequence originates from a woman aged 25 to 45 with COVID-19, enrolled during active disease. The CDR3 region is CASRPGLAEYNEQFF. As DNA, the CDR3 is TGTGCCAGCAGACCAGGACTAGCGGAGTACAATGAGCAGTTCTTC.